A selection of T cell receptor beta chains follows, all from one sample in a study of radiotherapy plus CTLA-4 blockade in lung cancer. Clones were sequenced by immunoSEQ multiplex PCR, and TCRdb holds only the in-frame ones, with some missing. This sample has roughly 90,000 clones, with approximately 79% found just once. Material: peripheral blood, obtained from a patient treated with radiotherapy plus ipilimumab. The origin of the receptors is a human donor with non-small cell lung cancer that progressed on radiotherapy plus ipilimumab. Each CDR3 is given with its conserved first and last residue. Rows give clone size only sometimes, using once, few, many, or a class for an expanded clone.

v_gene | abundance | CDR3aa
TRBV7-3 | few | CASSLRASGDTQYF
TRBV7-2 | NA | CASSLVSGTGEEQYF
TRBV6-5 | NA | CASSFQGNQPQHF
TRBV5-4 | NA | CASSPGTSGGAGELFF
TRBV11-2 | NA | CASSLAGGSYEQYF
TRBV2 | few | CASRQGPTYEQYF
TRBV27 | NA | CASSLSGGWNEQYF
TRBV7-8 | NA | CASSPDRREQYF
TRBV5-1 | NA | CASSLGVTGQETQYF
TRBV5-1 | NA | CASSLGHDRTDTQYF
TRBV5-1 | NA | CASSLGPSGGYGYTF
TRBV21-1 | NA | CASARLAGGPYNEQFF
TRBV6-5 | NA | CASSYSPLQAEGTQYF
TRBV9 | NA | CASSVPLDKPNTGELFF
TRBV29-1 | NA | CSVRSSGRERETQYF
TRBV27 | NA | CASSSLGRTPHEQYF
TRBV6-5 | NA | CASSELDTQYF
TRBV11-2 | NA | CASSLDPISGNTIYF
TRBV7-6 | NA | CASSRRGGETQYF
TRBV5-5 | NA | CASSRSGGTQETQYF
TRBV5-8 | NA | CASSPGSTNYGYTF
TRBV15 | NA | CATSRDRVAGANVLTF
TRBV2 | NA | CASTRTSSGYTF
TRBV5-5 | NA | CASSSNVNSNQPQHF
TRBV6-1 | NA | CASSEHGGLAGGEYF
TRBV27 | NA | CASSLSGGRGRAEGYTF
TRBV7-9 | NA | CASSQDRGAYEQYF
TRBV29-1 | NA | CSVVGLAGPEQFF
TRBV6-4 | NA | CASSPGTETTEQYF
TRBV6-1 | NA | CASREGGLGNTIYF
TRBV29-1 | NA | CSARQQETQYF
TRBV19 | NA | CASSDRDPAYEQYF
TRBV27 | NA | CASTTDRDRAYNEQFF
TRBV2 | once | CASSESTDTQYF
TRBV19 | NA | CASSQGLAGETQYF